Listed below are T cell receptor beta chains from one sample, sequenced in a study of T cell repertoires in cytomegalovirus infection. TCRdb re-called the reads through MiXCR, storing one row per CDR3 protein. The profile shows about 890,000 distinct CDR3 sequences, more than 25% of them singletons. No antigen is known for these receptors. The specimen was cultured CD8+ T cells from PBMCs, collected from culture after CMV antigen stimulation. Every receptor here comes from a human donor in good health (CMV status not recorded). Some clones in this sample may be carry-over from other donors' samples. CDR3s include the opening cysteine and the closing phenylalanine or tryptophan. D genes are given only for firm matches. Not all rows give a size; the values are once, few, many and, for expanded clones, a class.

clone_size d_call cdr3_length j_call v_call cdr3_nt cdr3_aa
NA TRBD1 13 TRBJ1-2 TRBV6-1 TGTGCCAGCAGTAAAGCCGGGACAGAAGCCTACACCTTC CASSKAGTEAYTF
NA TRBD1 16 TRBJ2-7 TRBV10-3 TGTGCCATCAAATTTTACGGGGACAGGGGGGACTACGAGCAGTACTTC CAIKFYGDRGDYEQYF
NA NA 17 TRBJ2-2 TRBV28 TGTGCCAGCACCTTTTCCCAGAAATTCGCGAACACCGGGGAGCTGTTTTTT CASTFSQKFANTGELFF
NA TRBD2 16 TRBJ2-7 TRBV4-1 TGCGCCAGCAGCCAAGAGAACGGGGGGGATACCTACGAGCAGTACTTC CASSQENGGDTYEQYF
few NA 13 TRBJ2-3 TRBV20-1 TGCAGTGTCCGGGCCCCCCTTGCAGATACGCAGTATTTT CSVRAPLADTQYF
NA NA 15 TRBJ2-2 TRBV27 TGTGCCAGCAGCGCCTACCAGATAGACACCGGGGAGCTGTTTTTT CASSAYQIDTGELFF
NA NA 15 TRBJ1-2 TRBV27 TGTGCCAGCACGCCGGTTTCGGGAGGGATCCTTGGCTACACCTTC CASTPVSGGILGYTF
NA TRBD1 14 TRBJ2-2 TRBV29-1 TGCAGCGTCCCCGTAGGGACAGGGGCCGGGGAGCTGTTTTTT CSVPVGTGAGELFF
NA NA 14 TRBJ2-3 TRBV7-3 TGTGCCAGCAGCTTGTCGCAAACACAGTATACGCAGTATTTT CASSLSQTQYTQYF
many TRBD1 14 TRBJ1-2 TRBV10-3 TGTGCCATCAGGATAACAGGGGGTAACTATGGCTACACCTTC CAIRITGGNYGYTF
NA TRBD1 15 TRBJ2-7 TRBV7-9 TGTGCCAGCAGCCCCCGGGACAGGGGGAGCTACGAGCAGTACTTC CASSPRDRGSYEQYF
NA NA 14 TRBJ2-3 TRBV12-3/TRBV12-4 TGTGCCAGCTCTCCGGGCGTTAGCACAGATACGCAGTATTTT CASSPGVSTDTQYF
many TRBD1 13 TRBJ1-5 TRBV7-9 TGTGCCAGCAGCCCCTCTGGGCGGACAGGCCAGCATTTT CASSPSGRTGQHF
few NA 12 TRBJ1-2 TRBV7-6 TGTGCCAGCAGCGCTGTTAACTATGGCTACACCTTC CASSAVNYGYTF
NA NA 13 TRBJ2-2 TRBV20-1 TGCAGTGCGCCGGACAGTTACACCGGGGAGCTGTTTTTT CSAPDSYTGELFF
NA TRBD1 14 TRBJ1-5 TRBV10-2 TGCGCCAGCGCCGGGACAGGGGTTAATCAGCCCCAGCATTTT CASAGTGVNQPQHF
NA NA 16 TRBJ2-7 TRBV4-1 TGCGCCAGCAGCCAAGATTCGGGGAAGAGCTCCTACGAGCAGTACTTC CASSQDSGKSSYEQYF
few NA 16 TRBJ1-3 TRBV27 TGTGCCAGCAGTTTATCTCTCAGCCACTCTGGAAACACCATATATTTT CASSLSLSHSGNTIYF
few NA 17 TRBJ2-1 TRBV3-1 TGTGCCAGCAGCCAAGAGATGAAAGGACTATCCTACAATGAGCAGTTCTTC CASSQEMKGLSYNEQFF
NA NA 12 TRBJ1-3 TRBV12-3/TRBV12-4 TGTGCCAGCACCCTACCCGGAAACACCATATATTTT CASTLPGNTIYF
NA NA 16 TRBJ1-5 TRBV7-6 TGTGCCAGCAGCGCAGGCGGGAGATATAGCAATCAGCCCCAGCATTTT CASSAGGRYSNQPQHF
NA TRBD1 17 TRBJ2-2 TRBV2 TGTGCCAGCAGTTCACCTTTGGACAGGGTTAACACCGGGGAGCTGTTTTTT CASSSPLDRVNTGELFF
many NA 17 TRBJ2-5 TRBV11-2 TGTGCCAGCAGCTCCCCCATAAGAGTAGGGCCCCAAGAGACCCAGTACTTC CASSSPIRVGPQETQYF
few TRBD1 15 TRBJ2-1 TRBV5-4 TGTGCCAGCAGCTTGAGAGGACAGGGAAACAATGAGCAGTTCTTC CASSLRGQGNNEQFF
many TRBD1 15 TRBJ1-6 TRBV7-2 TGTGCCAGCAGCCGTCTGGACAGGGGTAATTCACCCCTCCACTTT CASSRLDRGNSPLHF
many NA 12 TRBJ2-7 TRBV7-2 TGTGCCAGCAGCCGTGCGCCCTACGAGCAGTACTTC CASSRAPYEQYF
NA TRBD1 14 TRBJ2-7 TRBV27 TGTGCCAGCAGCACCCGGGACAGTGCCTACGAGCAGTACTTC CASSTRDSAYEQYF
NA NA 13 TRBJ1-1 TRBV5-6 TGTGCCAGCAGCTTGGGGGAAACAGATGAAGCTTTCTTT CASSLGETDEAFF
many TRBD2 14 TRBJ2-1 TRBV12-3/TRBV12-4 TGTGCCAGCAGTCCGGGACTAGCGGGGTCTGAGCAGTTCTTC CASSPGLAGSEQFF
NA NA 14 TRBJ1-5 TRBV2 TGTGCCAGCAGTGAATGGGATAGCAATCAGACCCAGCATTTT CASSEWDSNQTQHF
few NA 17 TRBJ2-1 TRBV7-9 TGTGCCAGCAGCTTAGTCCCGGGCCCAAGCTCCTACAATGAGCAGTTCTTC CASSLVPGPSSYNEQFF
once NA 13 TRBJ2-1 TRBV7-6 TGTGCCAGCAGCCCCCGAGTTTCGAATGAGCAGTTCTTC CASSPRVSNEQFF
NA NA 15 TRBJ2-3 TRBV6-5 TGTGCCAGCAGTTACTCGAGAGCCGCCGACGATACGCAGTATTTT CASSYSRAADDTQYF
NA NA 13 TRBJ1-2 TRBV5-6 TGTGCCAGCAGCTTGGTGGACTTTGGTGGCTACACCTTC CASSLVDFGGYTF
few TRBD2 14 TRBJ2-5 TRBV12-3/TRBV12-4 TGTGCCAGCAGTTTGGGACTAGCCTCGGAGACCCAGTACTTC CASSLGLASETQYF
few NA 11 TRBJ1-1 TRBV12-3/TRBV12-4 TGTGCCAGCAGCGGAACCACTGAAGCTTTCTTT CASSGTTEAFF
many NA 16 TRBJ2-3 TRBV7-2 TGTGCCAGCAGCTTACTTGAGGGGGGGCGGACAGATACGCAGTATTTT CASSLLEGGRTDTQYF
NA NA 17 TRBJ2-1 TRBV2 TGTGCCAGCAGTGAACGGGAAGGGGGAATTGATTACAATGAGCAGTTCTTC CASSEREGGIDYNEQFF
NA TRBD1 15 TRBJ2-5 TRBV11-2 TGTGCCAGCAGCAGGACAGGGACCTCCAGGGAGACCCAGTACTTC CASSRTGTSRETQYF
NA TRBD1 18 TRBJ2-4 TRBV6-2/TRBV6-3 TGTGCCAGCAGAGCCGGGACAGCCATAGGTCCAGCCAAAAACATTCAGTACTTC CASRAGTAIGPAKNIQYF
many NA 14 TRBJ2-7 TRBV5-1 TGCGCCAGCAGCTTTTCTGGACCGACCTACGAGCAGTACTTC CASSFSGPTYEQYF
NA TRBD2 19 TRBJ2-1 TRBV6-2/TRBV6-3 TGTGCCAGCAGTTGGGGACTAGCGGGGGGCCCGGTTACCTACAATGAGCAGTTCTTC CASSWGLAGGPVTYNEQFF
few NA 13 TRBJ2-7 TRBV7-9 TGTGCCAGCAGCCCACGATCTAACTACGAGCAGTACTTC CASSPRSNYEQYF
few NA 11 TRBJ2-7 TRBV4-2 TGTGCCAGCAGCCAAGCGGACGAGCAGTACTTC CASSQADEQYF
many TRBD1 13 TRBJ1-2 TRBV7-2 TGTGCCAGCAGCTTTCAGACAGGGTACGGCTACACCTTC CASSFQTGYGYTF
few TRBD2 20 TRBJ2-3 TRBV27 TGTGCCAGCAGGCGTACCGGGACAGACGGGACTAGCGCCCTCACAGATACGCAGTATTTT CASRRTGTDGTSALTDTQYF
few TRBD1 16 TRBJ1-6 TRBV19 TGTGCCAGTAGTATACTTCGGGACAGGTATAATTCACCCCTCCACTTT CASSILRDRYNSPLHF
NA NA 13 TRBJ1-5 TRBV12-3/TRBV12-4 TGTGCCACCGCCGGGGGGGGGCATCAGCCCCAGCATTTT CATAGGGHQPQHF
many NA 15 TRBJ1-3 TRBV5-6 TGTGCCAGCAGCCGATCAGGGTACTCTGGAAACACCATATATTTT CASSRSGYSGNTIYF
few NA 17 TRBJ2-1 TRBV27 TGTGCCAGCAACAAATTCTTAGGGGGGGGGCCCTACAATGAGCAGTTCTTC CASNKFLGGGPYNEQFF
NA NA 12 TRBJ2-1 TRBV5-6 TGTGCCAGCAGCGCGGGGTGGAATGAGCAGTTCTTC CASSAGWNEQFF
NA NA 16 TRBJ2-2 TRBV20-1 TGCAGTGCTCGAAATCTCAACAAATGGGGCACCGGGGAGCTGTTTTTT CSARNLNKWGTGELFF
NA NA 15 TRBJ1-2 TRBV15 TGTGCCACCAGCAGCTACATAGTCGGGGCGGAGGGCTACACCTTC CATSSYIVGAEGYTF
NA TRBD1 14 TRBJ1-4 TRBV9 TGTGCCAGCAGCCCTTGGGACAGGGATGAAAAACTGTTTTTT CASSPWDRDEKLFF